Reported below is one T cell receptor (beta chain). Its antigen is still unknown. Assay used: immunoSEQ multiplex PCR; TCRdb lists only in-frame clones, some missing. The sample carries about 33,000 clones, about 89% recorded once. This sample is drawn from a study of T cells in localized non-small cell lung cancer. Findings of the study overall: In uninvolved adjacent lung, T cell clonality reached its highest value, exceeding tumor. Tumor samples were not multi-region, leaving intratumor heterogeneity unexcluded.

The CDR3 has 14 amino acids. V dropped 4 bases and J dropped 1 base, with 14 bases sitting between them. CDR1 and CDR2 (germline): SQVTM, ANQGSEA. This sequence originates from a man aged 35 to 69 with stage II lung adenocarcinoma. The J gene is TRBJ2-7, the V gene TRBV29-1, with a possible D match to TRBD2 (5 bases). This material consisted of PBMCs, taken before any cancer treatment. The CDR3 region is CSVASAGPSYEQYF. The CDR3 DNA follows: TGCAGCGTTGCCAGCGCGGGCCCTTCCTACGAGCAGTACTTC.